This T cell receptor (beta chain) is from a study of blood T cell repertoires in COVID-19. Study details: COVID-19 samples, acute and convalescent, were from the United States, Italy and Spain.

Repertoires were generated with immunoSEQ multiplex PCR, while TCRdb's copy carries only in-frame clones and drops some. The sample contains fewer than 200,000 clones, about four fifths of which appear only once. CDR1 and CDR2 from the germline V gene are SGHDT and YYEEEE. The CDR3 sequence is 16 residues long. V was clipped by 2 bases and J by 3 bases; unmatched bases: 5. The sample consisted of PBMCs or T cells enriched from blood (not recorded which). This sequence joins TRBV5-6 and TRBJ2-7; 13 positions agree with TRBD2. This receptor was obtained from a woman under 40 who had been exposed to COVID-19. CDR3 protein: CASSFGTSGVIYEQYF. CDR3 DNA: TGTGCCAGCAGCTTTGGGACTAGCGGGGTGATCTACGAGCAGTACTTC. The variable domain in full, completed from reference TRBV5-6 and TRBJ2-7, reads DAGVTQSPTHLIKTRGQQVTLRCSPKSGHDTVSWYQQALGQGPQFIFQYYEEEERQRGNFPDRFSGHQFPNYSSELNVNALLLGDSALYLCASSFGTSGVIYEQYFGPGTRLTVT.